The 9 T cell receptor beta chains below come from one sample, sequenced in a study of T cells in Graves' hyperthyroidism and ophthalmopathy. Authors of the study amplified TCR beta CDR3 regions from RNA transcripts. Carried out on the TCR CDR3, a first-round RT-PCR used the HTBI primer set. TCRdb re-derived calls from the multiplex PCR reads in MiXCR, one entry per CDR3 protein. Here the sample spans nearly 250,000 distinct CDR3 sequences, roughly 22% being singletons. Sequencing was performed on blood. These receptors were obtained from a woman aged 40 to 50 with Graves' ophthalmopathy.

This clonotype has at least ten counts. This sequence joins TRBV11-2 and TRBJ2-2; the D is unclear. Trimming stripped 1 base from V and 7 bases from J, with 10 bases between. This CDR3 has 14 residues. Per the germline V gene, CDR1 is SGHAT and CDR2 is FQNNGV. CDR3 loop: CASSLVSVDGELFF. The CDR3 nucleotides are TGTGCCAGCAGCTTAGTATCAGTCGACGGGGAGCTGTTTTTT.

The table lists this clonotype with many counts. This chain connects TRBV6-5 to TRBJ1-4; no firm D call. Germline CDR1 and CDR2: MNHEY and SVGAGI. The CDR3 is 15 amino acids. V lost 5 bases and J 5 bases, leaving 15 bases between the germline ends. CDR3 nucleotide sequence: TGTGCCAGCAGTCTTATCAAGCAACTGAATGAAAAACTGTTTTTT. This gives the protein CASSLIKQLNEKLFF.

J is TRBJ2-7 and V is TRBV6-4; 10 bases agree with TRBD2. This CDR3 is 16 amino acids long. With V trimmed by 7 bases and J by 3 bases, 12 bases remained unmatched. Germline loops: CDR1 MRHNA, CDR2 SNTAGT. CDR3 protein: CASTARTSGTNYEQYF. The CDR3 DNA sequence: TGTGCCAGCACCGCTAGGACTAGCGGAACGAACTACGAGCAGTACTTC.

The J gene is TRBJ2-7, the V gene TRBV7-2; TRBD2 is a possible D gene (5 bases). CDR1 is SGHTA, CDR2 FQGNSA, per germline. Trimming pared 4 bases from V and 4 bases from J, leaving 8 bases between. The CDR3 spans 12 residues. CDR3 sequence (DNA): TGTGCCAGCAGCTCCGGGGAGTACGAGCAGTACTTC. It is translated as CASSSGEYEQYF.

This clonotype was observed at least ten times. The chain uses TRBV9 and TRBJ2-2; 7 bases align to TRBD1. Germline-derived CDR1 and CDR2 are SGDLS and YYNGEE. Trimming at V came to 3 bases and at J to 6 bases, leaving 5 bases not matched to a gene. CDR3 length: 14 residues. The CDR3 is CASSATGAAGELFF. DNA of the CDR3: TGTGCCAGCAGCGCTACAGGGGCGGCCGGGGAGCTGTTTTTT.

This clonotype was detected many times. This chain connects TRBV27 to TRBJ2-7; D perhaps matches TRBD1 (6 bases). Germline V lookup: CDR1 MNHEY, CDR2 SMNVEV (reference sequence). V lost 5 bases and J lost 4, with 15 bases in between. The length of the CDR3 is 14 residues. The CDR3 here is CASSVQGYRYEQYF. CDR3 DNA sequence: TGTGCCAGCAGTGTACAGGGTTACCGTTACGAGCAGTACTTC.

This clonotype was found many times. The J gene is TRBJ2-7, the V gene TRBV28, with a possible D match to TRBD1 (6 bases). This CDR3 region has 12 residues. V was cut by 11 bases and J by 2 bases, with 13 bases left in between. Germline V lookup: CDR1 MDHEN, CDR2 SYDVKM. The chain's CDR3 is CAAGVQTYEQYF. CDR3 DNA sequence: TGTGCCGCAGGGGTTCAAACCTACGAGCAGTACTTC.

Many counts were recorded for this clonotype. The gene calls are TRBV7-8 and TRBJ2-5, with TRBD2 as a possible D gene (6 bases). The CDR3 runs to 17 residues. V lost 2 bases to trimming and J lost 1 base, with 17 bases between them. Per the germline V gene, CDR1 is SGHVS and CDR2 is FQNEAQ. The CDR3 loop is CASSLSRFQRVQETQYF. The CDR3 DNA reads as TGTGCCAGCAGCTTATCGAGGTTCCAGCGGGTCCAAGAGACCCAGTACTTC.

This chain links TRBV11-2 with TRBJ2-7, with a possible D match to TRBD2 (7 bases). The CDR3 length is 14 residues. Germline CDR1 is SGHAT and CDR2 is FQNNGV. V lost 0 bases to trimming and J lost 5 bases, with 11 bases between them. This chain's CDR3 is CASSLDGGLDEQYF. CDR3 nucleotides: TGTGCCAGCAGCTTAGACGGGGGGCTCGACGAGCAGTACTTC.